This TCR beta chain was observed in a study of shared clonotypes between healthy human individuals (dated by TCRdb to the early 2020s). Broadly, across the study: A couple of women and a few men aged 18 to 49 years were included in the cohort. Each donor's leukapheresis produced roughly between about 0.8 and 10 billion PBMCs. To increase sequencing depth and limit assay-specific biases, different laboratories used diverse techniques to prepare libraries and sequence TCR repertoires. Blood TCR repertoires of five healthy adults were deeply sequenced to estimate repertoire size and the extent of clonotype sharing between individuals. Per donor, three plates each were used for CD4 naive and CD4 memory, two for CD8 naive, and one for CD8 memory.

V trim: 3 bases; J trim: 7 bases; unmatched bases: 8. The CDR3 has 14 amino acids, counting the end cysteine and phenylalanine. The only DNA kept is the CDR3, 42 bases in frame from the first base. As encoded in the germline V gene, CDR1 is MDHEN while CDR2 is SYDVKM. Donors were healthy HIV-negative adults with no recently reported acute infections or vaccinations. Every donor was a Caucasian adult living in Nashville, Tennessee, USA. CD4+ T cells were enriched by magnetic negative selection, after which naive cells were positively selected on CD45RA and the negative fraction was taken as the memory subset. Blood was collected by leukapheresis, and PBMCs were isolated by Ficoll-Histopaque density gradient centrifugation and then cryopreserved in liquid nitrogen vapor phase. Purity and quantity of every magnetically sorted T cell population were checked by analytical flow cytometry. From each sorted fraction, genomic DNA was isolated and quantified by UV absorbance on a Nanodrop 2000c.

Using the deep immunoSEQ assay, TCR CDR3 regions were amplified from genomic DNA by multiplex PCR. Genomic DNA extracted from each cell subset was distributed evenly over all wells of several immunoSEQ 96-well plates, and each plate served as one replicate. For sorted subsets, each replicate PCR was loaded with 200 ng genomic DNA, equivalent to 30,000 or so T cell genomes. Purified libraries were quantified with a Qubit 3.0 fluorometer, sized on a Bioanalyzer 2100, and re-quantified with the KAPA Library Quantification kit. Every immunoSEQ 96-well plate was sequenced on a dedicated single-read 150-cycle Illumina NextSeq 550 flow cell. Concerning the study's data processing: Because only junctional sequences without quality scores were contained in the immunoSEQ output, filtering matching that applied to full-length reads could not be performed. To assign V/J genes and CDR3, sequences were annotated using PyIR, a Python wrapper for IgBLAST v1.9, with IMGT germline references. Reads were removed for weak V/J assignments (E-value above 1e-6), missing CDR3, stop codons, out-of-frame junctions, or ambiguous translated residues. A V3J clonotype was defined by an identical inferred V gene, J gene, and CDR3 amino acid sequence. Percentage overlap between repertoires was computed as shared unique clonotypes divided by the size of the smaller repertoire. Richness of each repertoire was evaluated using RTK rarefaction, the Chao1 estimator, and Recon v2.1 estimates of unobserved clonotypes. Generation probabilities for all TCRbeta clonotypes obtained by the gDNA method from four donors were computed using OLGA. Drawn from immuneACCESS, this table holds only the in-frame rearrangements with V and J called that TCRdb kept. Clones are partly lost; checked studies trace under half to an unresolved V gene and leave the rest unexplained. V and J calls and clone size are those listed in that table; D and trimming were worked out from the DNA. Counted in this sample were hundreds of thousands of clones; around 96% of them appeared once. 0.06% of the sample is held by the ten biggest clonotypes.

Broader findings and caveats from the paper: About 5% of naive CD4, 3.5% of naive CD8, approximately 2% of memory CD4, and around 0.42% of memory CD8 clonotypes were shared across a few donors. Sampling was restricted to blood, and TCR repertoires in tissue are likely to differ from TCR repertoires in blood. Based on pairwise subsampling, the degree of clonotype sharing among donors was expected to be affected by sequencing depth. Compared with non-shared clonotypes, clonotypes shared by all four sorted-subset donors had higher generation probabilities. Because the study included only a small number of donors, the genetic and exposure-history diversity represented was limited. Rarefaction of sorted-subset datasets indicated incomplete sequencing despite the large sequencing depth. Larger estimated clonotype richness was generally found for naive subsets than for memory subsets.

Points on this clone: Its recognized antigen is unknown. Base qualities are not at hand, and no much larger clone is one base apart.

This TCR derives from a woman aged 25 to 39 in good health. The sample was naive CD4+ T cells sorted from blood. The cell subset or site label corresponds to: CD45RA+ positively selected. The chain couples TRBV28 to TRBJ1-2; TRBD1 agrees with 7 junctional bases. For the CDR3, the sequence is CASSLGAQGVGYTF. The nucleotide sequence is given as TGTGCCAGCAGTTTGGGGGCGCAGGGGGTTGGCTACACCTTC.